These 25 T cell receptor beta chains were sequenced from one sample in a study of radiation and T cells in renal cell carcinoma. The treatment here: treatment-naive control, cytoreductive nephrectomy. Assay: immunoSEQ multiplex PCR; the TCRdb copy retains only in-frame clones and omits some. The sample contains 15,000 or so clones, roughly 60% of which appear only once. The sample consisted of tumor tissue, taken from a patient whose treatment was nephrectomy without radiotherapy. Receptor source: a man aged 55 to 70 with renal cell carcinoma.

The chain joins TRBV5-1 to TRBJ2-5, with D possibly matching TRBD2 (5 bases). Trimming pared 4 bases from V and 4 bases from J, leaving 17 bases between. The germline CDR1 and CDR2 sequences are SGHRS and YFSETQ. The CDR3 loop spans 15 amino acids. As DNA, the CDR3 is TGCGCCAGCAGCCTCCGGGGAGTTGAAGGAGAGACCCAGTACTTC. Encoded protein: CASSLRGVEGETQYF.

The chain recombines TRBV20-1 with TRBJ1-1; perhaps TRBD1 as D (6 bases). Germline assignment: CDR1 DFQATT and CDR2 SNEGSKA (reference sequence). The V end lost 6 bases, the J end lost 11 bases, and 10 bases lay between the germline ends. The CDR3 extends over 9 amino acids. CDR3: CSAEGGAFF. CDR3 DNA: TGCAGTGCAGAGGGGGGGGCTTTCTTT.

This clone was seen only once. CDR3 protein: CASSLAPSGGSYEQYF. CDR3 in DNA: TGCGCCAGCAGCTTGGCGCCTAGCGGGGGGTCCTACGAGCAGTACTTC. The chain carries TRBV5-1 and TRBJ2-7; 11 nucleotides line up with TRBD2. J was trimmed by 1 base and V by 0 bases; bases with no gene match: 3. The germline V gene encodes CDR1 SGHRS and CDR2 YFSETQ. The CDR3 is 16 amino acids.

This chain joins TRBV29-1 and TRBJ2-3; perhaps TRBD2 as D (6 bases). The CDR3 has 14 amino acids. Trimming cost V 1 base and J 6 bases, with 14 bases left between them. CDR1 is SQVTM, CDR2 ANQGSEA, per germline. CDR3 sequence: CSVEGTGVADTQYF. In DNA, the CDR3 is TGCAGCGTTGAAGGGACGGGAGTAGCGGATACGCAGTATTTT.

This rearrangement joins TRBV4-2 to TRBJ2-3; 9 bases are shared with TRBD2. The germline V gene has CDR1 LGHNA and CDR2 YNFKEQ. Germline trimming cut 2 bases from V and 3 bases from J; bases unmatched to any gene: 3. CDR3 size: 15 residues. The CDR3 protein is CASSQLREGTDTQYF. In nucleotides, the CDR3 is TGTGCCAGCAGCCAATTGCGGGAGGGTACAGATACGCAGTATTTT.

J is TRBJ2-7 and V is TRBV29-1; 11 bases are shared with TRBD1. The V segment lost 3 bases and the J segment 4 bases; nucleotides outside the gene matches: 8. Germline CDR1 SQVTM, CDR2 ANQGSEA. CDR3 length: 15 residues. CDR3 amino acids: CSVEIEDRGLYEQYF. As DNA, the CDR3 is TGCAGCGTTGAGATAGAGGACAGGGGGCTTTACGAGCAGTACTTC.

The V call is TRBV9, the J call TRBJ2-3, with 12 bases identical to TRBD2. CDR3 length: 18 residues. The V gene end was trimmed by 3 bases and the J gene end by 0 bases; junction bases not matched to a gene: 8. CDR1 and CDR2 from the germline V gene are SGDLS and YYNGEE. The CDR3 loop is CASSEGKLAGGSTDTQYF. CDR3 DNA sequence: TGTGCCAGCAGCGAGGGAAAACTAGCGGGGGGCAGCACAGATACGCAGTATTTT. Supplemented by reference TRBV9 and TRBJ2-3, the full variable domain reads DSGVTQTPKHLITATGQRVTLRCSPRSGDLSVYWYQQSLDQGLQFLIQYYNGEERAKGNILERFSAQQFPDLHSELNLSSLELGDSALYFCASSEGKLAGGSTDTQYFGPGTRLTVL.

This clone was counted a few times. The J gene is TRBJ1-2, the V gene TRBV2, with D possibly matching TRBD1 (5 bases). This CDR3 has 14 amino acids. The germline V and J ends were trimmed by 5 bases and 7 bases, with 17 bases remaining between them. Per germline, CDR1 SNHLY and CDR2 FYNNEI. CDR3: CASSSDTQVAGYTF. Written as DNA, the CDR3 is TGTGCCAGCAGTTCGGACACTCAGGTGGCTGGCTACACCTTC.

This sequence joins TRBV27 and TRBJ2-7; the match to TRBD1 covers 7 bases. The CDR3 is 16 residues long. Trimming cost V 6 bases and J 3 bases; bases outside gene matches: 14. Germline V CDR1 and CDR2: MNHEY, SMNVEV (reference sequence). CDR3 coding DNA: TGTGCCAGCAGGGCTAGGGTCGGGACAGATTTCTACGAGCAGTACTTC. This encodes CASRARVGTDFYEQYF.

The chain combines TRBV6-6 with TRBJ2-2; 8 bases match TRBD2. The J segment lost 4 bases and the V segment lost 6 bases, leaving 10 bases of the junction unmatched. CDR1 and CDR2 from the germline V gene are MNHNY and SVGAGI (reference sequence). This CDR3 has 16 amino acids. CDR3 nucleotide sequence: TGTGCCAGCAGACCTACGGGGGGGCTTCGCACCGGGGAGCTGTTTTTT. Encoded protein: CASRPTGGLRTGELFF.

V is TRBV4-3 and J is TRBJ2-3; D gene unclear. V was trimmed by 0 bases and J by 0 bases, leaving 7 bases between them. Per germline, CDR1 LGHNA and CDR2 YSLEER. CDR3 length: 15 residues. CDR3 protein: CASSQDGSSTDTQYF. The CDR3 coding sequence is TGCGCCAGCAGCCAAGATGGCAGTAGCACAGATACGCAGTATTTT.

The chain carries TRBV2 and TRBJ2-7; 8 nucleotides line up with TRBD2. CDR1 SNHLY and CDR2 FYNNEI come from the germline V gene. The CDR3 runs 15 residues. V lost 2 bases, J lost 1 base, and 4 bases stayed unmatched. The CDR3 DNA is TGTGCCAGCAGTGAACGAGCGGGAGCATCCTACGAGCAGTACTTC. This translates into CASSERAGASYEQYF. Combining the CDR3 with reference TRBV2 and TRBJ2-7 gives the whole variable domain EPEVTQTPSHQVTQMGQEVILRCVPISNHLYFYWYRQILGQKVEFLVSFYNNEISEKSEIFDDQFSVERPDGSNFTLKIRSTKLEDSAMYFCASSERAGASYEQYFGPGTRLTVT.

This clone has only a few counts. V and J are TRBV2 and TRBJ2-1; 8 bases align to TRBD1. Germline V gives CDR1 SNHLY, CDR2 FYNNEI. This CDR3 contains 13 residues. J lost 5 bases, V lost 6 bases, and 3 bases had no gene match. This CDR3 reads CASSGQGDNEQFF. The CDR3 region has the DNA TGTGCCAGCAGCGGACAGGGCGACAATGAGCAGTTCTTC.

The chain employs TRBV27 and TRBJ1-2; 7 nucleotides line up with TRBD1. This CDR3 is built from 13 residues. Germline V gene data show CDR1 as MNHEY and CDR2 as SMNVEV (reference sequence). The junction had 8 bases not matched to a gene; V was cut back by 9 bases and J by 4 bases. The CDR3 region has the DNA TGTGCCAGTCAACCACGACAGGGCTATGGCTACACCTTC. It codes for CASQPRQGYGYTF.

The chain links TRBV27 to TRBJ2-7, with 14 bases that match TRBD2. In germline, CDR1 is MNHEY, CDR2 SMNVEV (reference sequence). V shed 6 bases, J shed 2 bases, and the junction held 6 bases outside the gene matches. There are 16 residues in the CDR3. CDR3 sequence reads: CASSPRTSGGTYEQYF. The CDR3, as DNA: TGTGCCAGCAGCCCCCGGACTAGCGGGGGGACCTACGAGCAGTACTTC.

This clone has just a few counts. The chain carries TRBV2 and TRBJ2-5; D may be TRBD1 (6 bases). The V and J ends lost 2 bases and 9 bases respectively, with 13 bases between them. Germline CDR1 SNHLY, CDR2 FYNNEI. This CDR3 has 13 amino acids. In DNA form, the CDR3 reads TGTGCCAGCAGTGAAAGGGCCGCAGGGGCCCAGTACTTC. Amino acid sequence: CASSERAAGAQYF.

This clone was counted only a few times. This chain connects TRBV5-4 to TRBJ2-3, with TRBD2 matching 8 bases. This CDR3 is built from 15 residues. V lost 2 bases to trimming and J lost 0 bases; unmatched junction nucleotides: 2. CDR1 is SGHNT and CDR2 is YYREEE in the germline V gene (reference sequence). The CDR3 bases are TGTGCCAGCAGCTTACAGCGGGGGAGCACAGATACGCAGTATTTT. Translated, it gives CASSLQRGSTDTQYF.

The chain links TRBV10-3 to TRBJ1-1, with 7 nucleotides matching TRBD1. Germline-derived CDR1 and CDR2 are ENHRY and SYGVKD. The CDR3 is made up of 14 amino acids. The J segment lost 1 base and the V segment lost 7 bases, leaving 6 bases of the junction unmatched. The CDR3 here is CAINPTGTNTEAFF. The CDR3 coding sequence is TGTGCCATCAACCCGACAGGGACGAACACTGAAGCTTTCTTT.

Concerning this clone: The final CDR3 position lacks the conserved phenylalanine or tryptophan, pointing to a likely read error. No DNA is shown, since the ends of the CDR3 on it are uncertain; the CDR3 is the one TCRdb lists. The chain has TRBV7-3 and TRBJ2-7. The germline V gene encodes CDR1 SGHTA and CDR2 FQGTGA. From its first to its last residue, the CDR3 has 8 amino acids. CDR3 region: CASSLSKI.

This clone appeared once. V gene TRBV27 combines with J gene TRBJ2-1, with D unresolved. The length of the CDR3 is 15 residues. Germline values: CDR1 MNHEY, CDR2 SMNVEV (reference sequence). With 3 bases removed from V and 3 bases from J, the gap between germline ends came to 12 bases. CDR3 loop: CASSLTTFNYNEQFF. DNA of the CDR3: TGTGCCAGCAGTTTGACAACGTTCAACTACAATGAGCAGTTCTTC.

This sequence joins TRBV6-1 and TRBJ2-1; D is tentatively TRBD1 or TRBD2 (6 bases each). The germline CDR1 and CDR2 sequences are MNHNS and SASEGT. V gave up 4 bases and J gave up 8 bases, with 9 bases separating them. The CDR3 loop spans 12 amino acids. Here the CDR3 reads CASSVGGYEQFF. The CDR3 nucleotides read TGTGCCAGCAGTGTAGGGGGGTATGAGCAGTTCTTC.

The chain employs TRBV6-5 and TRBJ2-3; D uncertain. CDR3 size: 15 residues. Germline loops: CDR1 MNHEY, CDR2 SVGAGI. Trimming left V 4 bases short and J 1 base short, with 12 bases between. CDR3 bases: TGTGCCAGCAGTTCCCCCATCGAGGGCACAGATACGCAGTATTTT. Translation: CASSSPIEGTDTQYF.

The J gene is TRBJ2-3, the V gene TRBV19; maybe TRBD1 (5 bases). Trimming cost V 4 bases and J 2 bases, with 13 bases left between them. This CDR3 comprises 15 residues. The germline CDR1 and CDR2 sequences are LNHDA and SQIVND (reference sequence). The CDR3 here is CASSSGRAYTDTQYF. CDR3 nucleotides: TGTGCCAGTAGTAGCGGCAGGGCCTACACAGATACGCAGTATTTT.

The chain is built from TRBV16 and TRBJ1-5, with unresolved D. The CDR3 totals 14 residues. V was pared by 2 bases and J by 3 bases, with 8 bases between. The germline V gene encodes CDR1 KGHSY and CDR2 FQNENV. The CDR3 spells CASSQRRDNQPQHF. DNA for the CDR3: TGTGCCAGCAGCCAAAGAAGGGACAATCAGCCCCAGCATTTT.

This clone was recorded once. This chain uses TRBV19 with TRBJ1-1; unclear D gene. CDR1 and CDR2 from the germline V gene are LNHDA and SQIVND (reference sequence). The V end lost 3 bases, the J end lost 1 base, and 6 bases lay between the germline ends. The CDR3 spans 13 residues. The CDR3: CASSIPGNTEAFF. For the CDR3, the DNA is TGTGCCAGTAGTATCCCGGGGAACACTGAAGCTTTCTTT.